Following are 31 T cell receptor beta chains from one sample sequenced in a study of T cell changes during pregnancy in multiple sclerosis. Generated by immunoSEQ multiplex PCR, the TCRdb table keeps only in-frame clones and is missing some. This sample has 38,000 or so clones, with approximately 94% found just once. The sequencing used CD4+ T cells from peripheral blood mononuclear cells, collected in the second trimester of pregnancy. The receptors originated from a female donor with multiple sclerosis, enrolled in a pregnancy study.

The V call is TRBV28, the J call TRBJ2-1; maybe TRBD2 (6 bases). Germline values: CDR1 MDHEN, CDR2 SYDVKM. The CDR3 contains 11 residues. V gave up 6 bases and J gave up 15 bases, with 15 bases separating them. The CDR3 region has the DNA TGTGCCAGCAGCTCGGGACTGCCATGGTTCTTC. Protein product: CASSSGLPWFF.

The chain carries TRBV19 and TRBJ2-1; D is ambiguous. Trimming cost V 4 bases and J 8 bases, with 6 bases left between them. Germline V gene data show CDR1 as LNHDA and CDR2 as SQIVND (reference sequence). The CDR3 is made up of 11 amino acids. The CDR3 nucleotides are TGTGCCAGTAGTACCTTTTATGAGCAGTTCTTC. Its translation: CASSTFYEQFF.

The V and J genes are TRBV27 and TRBJ1-1; the match to TRBD1 covers 7 bases. CDR3 length equals 16 residues. V was pared by 5 bases and J by 5 bases, with 14 bases of the junction left unmatched. Germline assignment: CDR1 MNHEY and CDR2 SMNVEV (reference sequence). For the CDR3, the DNA is TGTGCCAGCAGTCCAGCGGTGACGGGACAGAATACTGAAGCTTTCTTT. This gives the protein CASSPAVTGQNTEAFF.

V usage is TRBV19 and J usage is TRBJ1-1; the match to TRBD1 covers 9 bases. Per the germline V gene, CDR1 is LNHDA and CDR2 is SQIVND (reference sequence). The J segment lost 2 bases and the V segment lost 3 bases, leaving 10 bases of the junction unmatched. This CDR3 contains 17 residues. CDR3 DNA: TGTGCCAGTAGTATTGGTATGGGACAGGGCGGCAACACTGAAGCTTTCTTT. Encoded protein: CASSIGMGQGGNTEAFF. Full variable domain (remainder filled in from reference TRBV19 and TRBJ1-1): DGGITQSPKYLFRKEGQNVTLSCEQNLNHDAMYWYRQDPGQGLRLIYYSQIVNDFQKGDIAEGYSVSREKKESFPLTVTSAQKNPTAFYLCASSIGMGQGGNTEAFFGQGTRLTVV.

The J gene is TRBJ2-1, the V gene TRBV5-8, with a weak D call TRBD2 (7 bases). The CDR3 length is 15 residues. With 2 bases removed from V and 3 bases from J, the gap between germline ends came to 12 bases. CDR1 is SGHTS and CDR2 is YDEGEE in the germline V gene. The CDR3 DNA reads as TGTGCCAGCAGCTTCCGGGGGGCAGTCTACAATGAGCAGTTCTTC. Amino acid sequence: CASSFRGAVYNEQFF.

The chain carries TRBV28 and TRBJ1-5; D may be TRBD1 (5 bases). In germline, CDR1 is MDHEN, CDR2 SYDVKM. The CDR3 totals 14 residues. Trimming took 6 bases from V and 3 from J, leaving 12 bases between them. The CDR3 DNA reads as TGTGCCAGCAGCTCGGACATCTACAATCAGCCCCAGCATTTT. As protein: CASSSDIYNQPQHF.

The chain's CDR3 is CASSWDSNNSPLHF. The CDR3 region has the DNA TGTGCCAGCAGCTGGGACAGCAATAATTCACCCCTCCACTTT. The V gene is TRBV7-3, the J gene TRBJ1-6; 7 bases map to TRBD1. The CDR3 has 14 residues. The germline V gene encodes CDR1 SGHTA and CDR2 FQGTGA. V trimming: 4 bases; J trimming: 5 bases; junction bases outside the gene matches: 2.

The V and J genes are TRBV29-1 and TRBJ1-2; 9 bases align to TRBD1. The V gene's germline CDR1 is SQVTM and CDR2 ANQGSEA. The CDR3 loop spans 14 amino acids. Germline trimming cut 3 bases from V and 7 bases from J; bases unmatched to any gene: 9. The CDR3 spells CSVETGTGWFGYTF. The DNA of the CDR3 is TGCAGCGTTGAGACGGGGACAGGGTGGTTTGGCTACACCTTC.

The rearrangement joins TRBV5-5 to TRBJ1-4, with D tentatively TRBD1 (5 bases). CDR1 is SGHKS, CDR2 YYEKEE, per germline (reference sequence). The CDR3 totals 15 residues. The germline V and J ends were trimmed by 6 bases and 0 bases, with 12 bases remaining between them. CDR3 sequence: CASTLGQATNEKLFF. In DNA, the CDR3 is TGTGCCAGCACCCTGGGGCAAGCAACTAATGAAAAACTGTTTTTT.

The rearrangement links TRBV9 to TRBJ2-1; D unresolved. The germline V and J ends were trimmed by 0 bases and 9 bases, with 16 bases remaining between them. CDR1 is SGDLS, CDR2 YYNGEE, per germline. CDR3 size: 15 residues. CDR3 sequence (DNA): TGTGCCAGCAGCGTAGCTACGAGGAACTTCGCTGAGCAGTTCTTC. It is translated as CASSVATRNFAEQFF.

The J gene is TRBJ2-7, the V gene TRBV4-2; perhaps TRBD2 as D (6 bases). This CDR3 contains 16 residues. V was pared by 4 bases and J by 0 bases, with 16 bases between. Germline V gives CDR1 LGHNA, CDR2 YNFKEQ. CDR3 sequence: CASSRRATGDSYEQYF. The CDR3 DNA is TGTGCCAGCAGCCGCAGGGCCACGGGGGACTCCTACGAGCAGTACTTC.

The chain links TRBV6-6 to TRBJ2-1, with D tentatively TRBD2 (7 bases). Germline assignment: CDR1 MNHNY and CDR2 SVGAGI (reference sequence). V shed 6 bases and J shed 7 bases, with 16 bases lying between them. The CDR3 has 14 amino acids. The CDR3 nucleotides read TGTGCCAGCAGCCTAGGGGGGGATCGGAATGAGCAGTTCTTC. Its protein is CASSLGGDRNEQFF.

The chain joins TRBV7-3 to TRBJ1-1; D is perhaps TRBD1 (5 bases). Germline V gene sequence: CDR1 SGHTA, CDR2 FQGTGA. Trimming shortened V by 0 bases and J by 6 bases, and 11 bases separated the two germline ends. CDR3 size: 14 residues. In DNA form, the CDR3 reads TGTGCCAGCAGCTTAACGGGGCGGGAATCTGAAGCTTTCTTT. This gives the protein CASSLTGRESEAFF.

The V and J genes are TRBV6-5 and TRBJ1-1; TRBD1 matches 8 bases. Germline CDR1 reads MNHEY; CDR2 reads SVGAGI. The CDR3 sequence is 14 residues long. Losses at the gene ends were 7 bases for V and 0 bases for J; bases not matched to a gene: 4. The chain's CDR3 is CASNRQGMNTEAFF. CDR3 DNA sequence: TGTGCCAGCAACAGACAGGGGATGAACACTGAAGCTTTCTTT.

CDR3 DNA: TGCGCCAGCAGCCAAGATCTTGGGCTAGCGGGAGTTTTCAGCGCCGGGGAGCTGTTTTTT. It specifies CASSQDLGLAGVFSAGELFF. This chain joins TRBV4-1 and TRBJ2-2; 10 bases match TRBD2. CDR3 size: 20 residues. Per the germline V gene, CDR1 is MGHRA and CDR2 is YSYEKL. V lost 0 bases, J lost 6 bases, and 16 bases stayed unmatched.

The rearrangement joins TRBV30 to TRBJ2-7; 11 bases map to TRBD2. V lost 5 bases and J lost 1; bases outside the gene matches: 4. CDR3 length: 14 amino acids. Germline CDR1 is GTSNPN and CDR2 is SVGIG (reference sequence). CDR3 region: CAWARLAGSYEQYF. The CDR3 region has the DNA TGTGCCTGGGCAAGACTAGCGGGGTCCTACGAGCAGTACTTC.

The rearrangement links TRBV29-1 to TRBJ2-5; a possible D gene is TRBD1 (6 bases). The germline gives CDR1 SQVTM, CDR2 ANQGSEA. The CDR3 is 12 residues long. V gave up 6 bases and J gave up 4 bases, with 12 bases separating them. In DNA, the CDR3 is TGCAGCGTGGTACAGGGCGGAGAGACCCAGTACTTC. This encodes CSVVQGGETQYF.

The chain combines TRBV10-3 with TRBJ1-2; D may be TRBD1 (5 bases). CDR3 size: 15 residues. Germline V gene lookup returns CDR1 ENHRY and CDR2 SYGVKD. Trimming cost V 3 bases and J 3 bases, with 14 bases left between them. CDR3 nucleotide sequence: TGTGCCATCAGTGACCCTAGGACATCCGACTATGGCTACACCTTC. This gives the protein CAISDPRTSDYGYTF.

V and J are TRBV5-1 and TRBJ1-4, with D maybe TRBD1 (5 bases). The CDR3 sequence is 13 residues long. Trimming cost V 4 bases and J 7 bases, with 11 bases left between them. The germline V gene encodes CDR1 SGHRS and CDR2 YFSETQ. Here the CDR3 DNA reads TGCGCCAGCAGCCACGGGGGTGGTGAAAAACTGTTTTTT. Amino acids: CASSHGGGEKLFF.

The chain combines TRBV5-6 with TRBJ2-5; 8 bases align to TRBD1. CDR1 SGHDT and CDR2 YYEEEE come from the germline V gene. Trimming cost V 3 bases and J 10 bases; bases outside gene matches: 5. The CDR3 has 12 amino acids. The CDR3 region is CASSSTGVVQYF. In DNA form, the CDR3 reads TGTGCCAGCAGCTCGACAGGGGTGGTCCAGTACTTC.

The J gene is TRBJ2-1, the V gene TRBV15, with D maybe TRBD1 (5 bases). V dropped 6 bases and J dropped 6 bases, with 12 bases sitting between them. The CDR3 spans 13 residues. Germline V gene sequence: CDR1 LNHNV, CDR2 YYDKDF (reference sequence). CDR3 protein: CATSRGPLNEQFF. The CDR3, as DNA: TGTGCCACCAGTAGGGGTCCACTCAATGAGCAGTTCTTC.

The CDR3 DNA is TGTGCCAGCAGTTCGGGATCCCTCGAGCAGTACTTC. It encodes CASSSGSLEQYF. The chain uses TRBV11-3 and TRBJ2-7, with a possible D match to TRBD2 (5 bases). This CDR3 has 12 residues. Germline-derived CDR1 and CDR2 are SGHNT and YENEEA. Trimming cost V 6 bases and J 6 bases, with 12 bases left between them.

This clone appeared a single time. V and J are TRBV7-3 and TRBJ2-2, with 8 nucleotides matching TRBD2. In germline, CDR1 is SGHTA, CDR2 FQGTGA. V lost 5 bases, J lost 2 bases, and 7 bases stayed unmatched. The CDR3 sequence is 16 residues long. This chain's CDR3 is CASSVFSGVNTGELFF. The CDR3 DNA reads as TGTGCCAGCAGCGTATTTAGCGGGGTAAACACCGGGGAGCTGTTTTTT.

The chain couples TRBV11-2 to TRBJ2-1; perhaps TRBD2 as D (6 bases). Germline values: CDR1 SGHAT, CDR2 FQNNGV. This CDR3 region has 13 residues. V was clipped by 3 bases and J by 6 bases, with 9 bases between them. Here the CDR3 DNA reads TGTGCCAGCAGCTTCTCCGGGGGCAATGAGCAGTTCTTC. It specifies CASSFSGGNEQFF. Drawing the rest from reference TRBV11-2 and TRBJ2-1, the complete variable domain is EAGVAQSPRYKIIEKRQSVAFWCNPISGHATLYWYQQILGQGPKLLIQFQNNGVVDDSQLPKDRFSAERLKGVDSTLKIQPAKLEDSAVYLCASSFSGGNEQFFGPGTRLTVL.

This chain uses TRBV7-9 with TRBJ2-5; 14 bases are shared with TRBD2. CDR1 is SEHNR and CDR2 is FQNEAQ in the germline V gene (reference sequence). CDR3 length equals 16 residues. The V segment lost 5 bases and the J segment 1 base; nucleotides outside the gene matches: 3. CDR3 in amino acids: CASSRGTSGGQETQYF. CDR3 coding DNA: TGTGCCAGCAGCCGCGGGACTAGCGGGGGCCAAGAGACCCAGTACTTC.

This clone has only one observation. One end of the junction is discordant with germline, which a read error may explain. This sequence joins TRBV14 and TRBJ2-1, with TRBD2 matching over 11 bases. CDR1 is SGHDN and CDR2 is FVKESK in the germline V gene. This CDR3 spans 15 amino acids. The DNA of the CDR3 is TGTGCCAGCAATCCTGGGACTAGCGGACCCAATAAGCAGTTCTTC. Translated: CASNPGTSGPNKQFF.

The J gene is TRBJ2-7, the V gene TRBV6-1, with 14 positions matching TRBD2. Germline V gives CDR1 MNHNS, CDR2 SASEGT. There are 17 residues in the CDR3. V trimming: 4 bases; J trimming: 3 bases; junction bases outside the gene matches: 8. The CDR3 region is CASSGTGLAGEYYEQYF. CDR3 DNA sequence: TGTGCCAGCAGTGGAACGGGACTAGCGGGAGAATACTACGAGCAGTACTTC.

The chain has TRBV6-4 and TRBJ2-1; D is undetermined. The germline V gene encodes CDR1 MRHNA and CDR2 SNTAGT. The CDR3 contains 13 residues. Between the trimmed V and J ends, which lost 4 bases and 6 bases, there was a span of 10 bases. This CDR3 reads CASSAGAANEQFF. CDR3 sequence (DNA): TGTGCCAGCAGTGCCGGAGCAGCCAATGAGCAGTTCTTC.

The rearrangement links TRBV5-8 to TRBJ1-5; D remains ambiguous. From germline, CDR1 is SGHTS and CDR2 YDEGEE. The CDR3 consists of 14 residues. With 0 bases removed from V and 3 bases from J, the gap between germline ends came to 7 bases. In DNA, the CDR3 is TGTGCCAGCAGCTTGGCGGGTATCAATCAGCCCCAGCATTTT. It codes for CASSLAGINQPQHF.

Only one count was recorded for this clone. This chain links TRBV6-1 with TRBJ1-4; perhaps TRBD1 as D (5 bases). Germline CDR1 and CDR2: MNHNS and SASEGT. The CDR3 extends over 14 amino acids. Trimming left V 1 base short and J 7 bases short, with 10 bases between. The CDR3 coding sequence is TGTGCCAGCAGTGAAGTCAGGGTTACTGAAAAACTGTTTTTT. Residues: CASSEVRVTEKLFF.

This chain uses TRBV18 with TRBJ2-1, with 7 bases identical to TRBD1. V was clipped by 3 bases and J by 4 bases; unmatched bases: 3. The length of the CDR3 is 14 residues. Germline V lookup: CDR1 KGHSH, CDR2 LQKENI. CDR3 coding DNA: TGTGCCAGCTCACCCTCGACAGGGTACAATGAGCAGTTCTTC. Its protein product is CASSPSTGYNEQFF. Drawing the rest from reference TRBV18 and TRBJ2-1, the complete variable domain is NAGVMQNPRHLVRRRGQEARLRCSPMKGHSHVYWYRQLPEEGLKFMVYLQKENIIDESGMPKERFSAEFPKEGPSILRIQQVVRGDSAAYFCASSPSTGYNEQFFGPGTRLTVL.